This paragraph reports one T cell receptor (beta chain). TCRdb used MiXCR to reprocess the RT-PCR reads, holding one entry per CDR3 protein. Found here are about a million distinct CDR3 sequences, 15% to 20% of them singletons; the top ten hold approximately 5.9%. This sample is drawn from a study of patients and donors after allogeneic stem cell transplantation. Per germline, CDR1 SGHKS and CDR2 YYEKEE (reference sequence). The CDR3 contains 14 residues. With V trimmed by 3 bases and J by 5 bases, 7 bases remained unmatched. The chain is built from TRBV5-5 and TRBJ2-5, with 7 bases matching TRBD2. Material for sequencing was blood, either unsorted or a sorted T cell fraction (not recorded which). This receptor was identified in a human donor who was either an allogeneic HSCT recipient or a stem cell or donor lymphocyte infusion donor (not recorded which). It is not recorded whose cells these are; they may come from a transplant donor. The CDR3 region is CASSYGLVGETQYF. CDR3 coding DNA: TGTGCCAGCAGCTACGGACTAGTGGGGGAGACCCAGTACTTC.